Each of the 13 T cell receptor beta chains below was sequenced from the same sample in a study of T cells after posttransplantation cyclophosphamide. Treatment was busulfan-fludarabine conditioning, a marrow graft, and cyclophosphamide on days +3 and +4. Generated by immunoSEQ multiplex PCR, the TCRdb table keeps only in-frame clones and is missing some. The sample records around 6,000 clones, about 80% being singletons. The specimen was CD8+ T cells sorted from PBMCs, collected roughly 190 weeks after allogeneic stem cell transplant with posttransplant cyclophosphamide. The receptors come from a female patient between 50 and 59 years old who received an allogeneic stem cell transplant from a related donor, was CMV-positive, and had no GVHD. Certain T cells may be donor cells from the graft.

This chain joins TRBV6-6 and TRBJ1-5; D unclear. The CDR3 runs 15 residues. The germline V gene has CDR1 MNHNY and CDR2 SVGAGI (reference sequence). The CDR3 nucleotides are TGTGTTACGGCGGTGGCAGACTATAGCAATCAGCCCCAGCATTTT. Translated: CVTAVADYSNQPQHF.

The chain carries TRBV7-9 and TRBJ1-1, with 7 bases fitting TRBD1. The CDR3 length is 14 residues. J gave up 0 bases and V 5 bases, and 3 bases lay outside the gene matches. Germline V gives CDR1 SEHNR, CDR2 FQNEAQ (reference sequence). The CDR3 is CASSLTGLNTEAFF. CDR3 coding DNA: TGTGCCAGCAGCCTGACAGGGCTGAACACTGAAGCTTTCTTT. Combining the CDR3 with reference TRBV7-9 and TRBJ1-1 gives the whole variable domain DTGVSQNPRHKITKRGQNVTFRCDPISEHNRLYWYRQTLGQGPEFLTYFQNEAQLEKSRLLSDRFSAERPKGSFSTLEIQRTEQGDSAMYLCASSLTGLNTEAFFGQGTRLTVV.

The rearrangement joins TRBV7-9 to TRBJ2-3; 8 bases are a match to TRBD1. This CDR3 region has 17 residues. After removal of 7 bases from V and 2 bases from J, the junction contained 14 bases not matched to a gene. The germline V gene encodes CDR1 SEHNR and CDR2 FQNEAQ (reference sequence). CDR3 DNA sequence: TGTGCCAGCAACCGAGTCGGGACAGGCCTTGACACAGATACGCAGTATTTT. It is translated as CASNRVGTGLDTDTQYF. The whole variable domain, filled in from reference TRBV7-9 and TRBJ2-3, reads DTGVSQNPRHKITKRGQNVTFRCDPISEHNRLYWYRQTLGQGPEFLTYFQNEAQLEKSRLLSDRFSAERPKGSFSTLEIQRTEQGDSAMYLCASNRVGTGLDTDTQYFGPGTRLTVL.

This clone appeared once. This chain uses TRBV7-2 with TRBJ2-1, with TRBD2 matching 10 bases. V gave up 3 bases and J gave up 4 bases; unmatched junction bases: 3. Germline assignment: CDR1 SGHTA and CDR2 FQGNSA. The CDR3 has 15 amino acids. This CDR3 is CASSFGLAEYNEQFF. CDR3 DNA: TGTGCCAGCAGCTTCGGACTAGCGGAGTACAATGAGCAGTTCTTC.

Concerning this clone itself: One junction end does not reproduce the germline sequence, and a read error may be involved. The chain recombines TRBV27 with TRBJ1-1, with D possibly being TRBD1 (6 bases). This CDR3 is 13 amino acids long. The germline V gene has CDR1 MNHEY and CDR2 SMNVEV (reference sequence). The CDR3 here is CASSFQGNPEAFF. The CDR3 bases are TGTGCCAGCAGTTTCCAGGGGAACCCTGAAGCTTTCTTT.

This clone showed up just a few times. The chain is built from TRBV7-3 and TRBJ1-1; no clear D. Germline V gene sequence: CDR1 SGHTA, CDR2 FQGTGA. The length of the CDR3 is 16 residues. The V and J ends lost 6 bases and 1 base respectively, with 18 bases between them. CDR3 sequence: CASSRGARTRNTEAFF. The CDR3, as DNA: TGTGCCAGCAGTCGGGGAGCGAGAACGCGGAACACTGAAGCTTTCTTT.

The chain employs TRBV13 and TRBJ2-3; 7 nucleotides line up with TRBD2. In germline, CDR1 is PRHDT, CDR2 FYEKMQ (reference sequence). The CDR3 spans 15 residues. V was clipped by 5 bases and J by 0 bases; unmatched bases: 5. The CDR3: CASSSGETSTDTQYF. In nucleotides, the CDR3 is TGTGCCAGCAGCAGCGGGGAGACTAGCACAGATACGCAGTATTTT.

The chain is built from TRBV27 and TRBJ2-1, with D tentatively TRBD1 (6 bases). Per germline, CDR1 MNHEY and CDR2 SMNVEV (reference sequence). Trimming took 5 bases from V and 8 from J, leaving 13 bases between them. The CDR3 is 13 amino acids. CDR3 region: CASSPQGWDEQFF. The DNA of the CDR3 is TGTGCCAGCAGTCCACAGGGTTGGGATGAGCAGTTCTTC.

This chain uses TRBV9 with TRBJ2-1; D might be TRBD1 (6 bases). The CDR3 is 14 residues long. Per the germline V gene, CDR1 is SGDLS and CDR2 is YYNGEE. The V and J ends lost 6 bases and 12 bases respectively, with 22 bases between them. The CDR3 protein is CASTGQKTHFRQFF. The DNA for the CDR3 is TGTGCCAGCACCGGACAGAAAACCCACTTCAGGCAGTTCTTC.

This rearrangement joins TRBV30 to TRBJ1-5, with TRBD1 identical over 9 bases. With 3 bases clipped from V and 5 bases from J, the junction kept 14 bases outside the gene matches. This CDR3 has 17 amino acids. Germline assignment: CDR1 GTSNPN and CDR2 SVGIG (reference sequence). CDR3 residues: CAWSDPLTGGSHQPQHF. The CDR3 bases are TGTGCCTGGAGCGATCCTCTCACAGGGGGCTCGCATCAGCCCCAGCATTTT.

The chain employs TRBV4-1 and TRBJ1-3, with D possibly matching TRBD1 (5 bases). CDR3 size: 16 residues. The V end lost 1 base, the J end lost 4 bases, and 14 bases lay between the germline ends. CDR1 and CDR2 (germline): MGHRA, YSYEKL. The CDR3 loop is CASSQVDGGMGNTIYF. CDR3 nucleotide sequence: TGCGCCAGCAGCCAAGTCGACGGGGGGATGGGAAACACCATATATTTT.

V is TRBV5-1 and J is TRBJ2-7; 9 bases agree with TRBD1. Unmatched junction bases numbered 4, after V lost 3 bases and J lost 3 bases. CDR1 is SGHRS and CDR2 is YFSETQ in the germline V gene. The CDR3 totals 14 residues. The CDR3 here is CASSSGTGNYEQYF. The CDR3 region has the DNA TGCGCCAGCAGCTCAGGGACAGGGAACTACGAGCAGTACTTC.

The table lists this clone with a few counts. The chain couples TRBV29-1 to TRBJ2-4; 12 bases fit TRBD2. Unmatched junction bases numbered 7, after V lost 2 bases and J lost 5 bases. Per the germline V gene, CDR1 is SQVTM and CDR2 is ANQGSEA. The CDR3 runs to 16 residues. The CDR3 DNA is TGCAGCGTTGAACCCTTACTAGCGGGAGGTGAAAACATTCAGTACTTC. This sequence encodes CSVEPLLAGGENIQYF.